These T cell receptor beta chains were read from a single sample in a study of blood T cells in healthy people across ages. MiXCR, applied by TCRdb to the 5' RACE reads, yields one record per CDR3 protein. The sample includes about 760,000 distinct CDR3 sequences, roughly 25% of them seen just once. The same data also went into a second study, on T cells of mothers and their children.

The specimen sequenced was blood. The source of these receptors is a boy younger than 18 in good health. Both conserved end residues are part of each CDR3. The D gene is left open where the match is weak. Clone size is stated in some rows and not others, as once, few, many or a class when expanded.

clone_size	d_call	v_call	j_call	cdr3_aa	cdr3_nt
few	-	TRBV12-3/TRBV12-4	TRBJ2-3	CASSLGRGTTDTQYF	TGTGCCAGCAGTTTGGGTCGGGGGACCACAGATACGCAGTATTTT
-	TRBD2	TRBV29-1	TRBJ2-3	CSVPASGRAEDTQYF	TGCAGCGTTCCAGCTAGCGGGAGGGCCGAAGATACGCAGTATTTT
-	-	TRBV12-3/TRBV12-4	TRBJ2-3	CASSLSGVGADAEYF	TGTGCCAGCAGTTTGTCAGGGGTTGGAGCAGATGCGGAGTATTTT
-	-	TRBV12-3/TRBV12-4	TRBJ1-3	CASSHGAGNTIYF	TGTGCCAGCAGTCACGGCGCTGGAAACACCATATATTTT
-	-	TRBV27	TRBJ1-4	CASSSTGTHEKLFF	TGTGCCAGCAGTTCCACCGGGACCCATGAAAAACTGTTTTTT
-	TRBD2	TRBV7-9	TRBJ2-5	CASSLASGSRPQYF	TGTGCCAGCAGCTTAGCTAGCGGGAGCAGGCCCCAGTACTTC
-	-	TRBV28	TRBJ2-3	CASSLFSGFDTQYF	TGTGCCAGCAGTTTATTTTCAGGGTTCGATACGCAGTATTTT
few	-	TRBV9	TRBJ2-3	CASSADHTDTQYF	TGTGCCAGCAGCGCCGATCACACAGATACGCAGTATTTT
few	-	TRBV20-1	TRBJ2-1	CSASGGIQLNEQFF	TGCAGTGCGTCGGGCGGGATTCAGCTGAATGAGCAGTTCTTC
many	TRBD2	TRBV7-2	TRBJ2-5	CASSRTSGQETQYF	TGTGCCAGCAGCCGGACTAGCGGTCAAGAGACCCAGTACTTC
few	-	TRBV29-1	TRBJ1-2	CSASRGYEDGYTF	TGCAGCGCGTCCAGGGGTTATGAAGATGGCTACACCTTC
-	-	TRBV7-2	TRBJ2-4	CASSLSRNIQYF	TGTGCCAGCAGCTTATCCCGAAACATTCAGTACTTC
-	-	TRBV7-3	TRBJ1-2	CASSAAGRGGYTF	TGTGCCAGCAGCGCGGCGGGTCGAGGTGGCTACACCTTC
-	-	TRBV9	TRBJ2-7	CASSVWAETSYEQYF	TGTGCCAGCAGCGTATGGGCGGAGACGTCCTACGAGCAGTACTTC
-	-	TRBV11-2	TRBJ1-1	CASSLAFGTHEAFF	TGTGCCAGCAGCTTAGCTTTCGGGACCCATGAAGCTTTCTTT
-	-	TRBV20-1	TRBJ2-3	CSASFQGTDTQYF	TGCAGTGCTAGTTTCCAGGGCACAGATACGCAGTATTTT
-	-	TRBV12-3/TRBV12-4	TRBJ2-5	CASSNMYQETQYF	TGTGCCAGCAGTAATATGTACCAAGAGACCCAGTACTTC
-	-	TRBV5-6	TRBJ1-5	CASSDTSGPTDTQHF	TGTGCCAGCAGCGACACTAGCGGCCCCACAGATACGCAGCATTTT
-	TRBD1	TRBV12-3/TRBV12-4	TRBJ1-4	CASSSGQGIDEKLFF	TGTGCCAGCAGCTCCGGACAGGGGATCGATGAAAAACTGTTTTTT
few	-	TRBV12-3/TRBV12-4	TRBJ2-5	CASSSELGEETQYF	TGTGCCAGCAGTTCGGAACTAGGGGAAGAGACCCAGTACTTC
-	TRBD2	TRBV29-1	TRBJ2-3	CSVDSLAGATDTQYF	TGCAGCGTTGATTCCCTAGCGGGGGCCACAGATACGCAGTATTTT
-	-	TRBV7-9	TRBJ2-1	CASSLGWGREQFF	TGTGCCAGCAGCTTAGGCTGGGGGCGTGAGCAGTTCTTC
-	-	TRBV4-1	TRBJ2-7	CASSQDSSGFVAYEQYF	TGCGCCAGCAGCCAAGATTCGTCCGGGTTCGTTGCCTACGAGCAGTACTTC
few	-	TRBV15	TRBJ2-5	CATSRDRGSQETQYF	TGTGCCACCAGCAGAGATCGCGGAAGCCAAGAGACCCAGTACTTC
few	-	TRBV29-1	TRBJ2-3	CSVEDGQVADTQYF	TGCAGCGTTGAAGATGGGCAGGTAGCAGATACGCAGTATTTT
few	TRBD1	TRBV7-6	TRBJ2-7	CASSQGTGGLTYEQYF	TGTGCCAGCAGCCAAGGGACAGGGGGCTTGACCTACGAGCAGTACTTC